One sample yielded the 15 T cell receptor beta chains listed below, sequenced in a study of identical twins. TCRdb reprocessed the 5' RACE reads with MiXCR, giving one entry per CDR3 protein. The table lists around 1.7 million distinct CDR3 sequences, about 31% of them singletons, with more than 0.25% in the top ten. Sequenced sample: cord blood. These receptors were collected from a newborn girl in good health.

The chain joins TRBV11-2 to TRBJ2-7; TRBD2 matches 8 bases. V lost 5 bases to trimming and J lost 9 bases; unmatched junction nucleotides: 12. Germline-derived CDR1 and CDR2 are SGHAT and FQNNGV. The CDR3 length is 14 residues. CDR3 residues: CASSRPGGNNGQYF. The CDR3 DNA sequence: TGTGCCAGCAGCCGACCGGGAGGGAACAATGGGCAGTACTTC.

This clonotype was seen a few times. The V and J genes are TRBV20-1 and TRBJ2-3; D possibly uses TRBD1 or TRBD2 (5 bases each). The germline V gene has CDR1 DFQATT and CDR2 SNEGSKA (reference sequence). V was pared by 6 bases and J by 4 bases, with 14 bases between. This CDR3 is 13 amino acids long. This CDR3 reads CSARDPWADTQYF. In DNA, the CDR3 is TGCAGTGCCAGGGACCCATGGGCAGATACGCAGTATTTT.

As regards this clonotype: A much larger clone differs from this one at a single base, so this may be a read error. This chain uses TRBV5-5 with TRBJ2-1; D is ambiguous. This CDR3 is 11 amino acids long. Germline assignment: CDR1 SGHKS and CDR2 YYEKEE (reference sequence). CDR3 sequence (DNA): TGTGCCAGCAGCCGCGTTGATGACCAGTTCTTC. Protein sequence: CASSRVDDQFF.

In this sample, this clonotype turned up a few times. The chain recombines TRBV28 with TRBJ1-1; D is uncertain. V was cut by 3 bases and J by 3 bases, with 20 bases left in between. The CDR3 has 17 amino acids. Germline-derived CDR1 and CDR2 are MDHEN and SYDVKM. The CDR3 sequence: CASSFLRPGRRYTEAFF. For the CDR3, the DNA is TGTGCCAGCAGTTTTTTAAGGCCCGGCAGACGCTACACTGAAGCTTTCTTT.

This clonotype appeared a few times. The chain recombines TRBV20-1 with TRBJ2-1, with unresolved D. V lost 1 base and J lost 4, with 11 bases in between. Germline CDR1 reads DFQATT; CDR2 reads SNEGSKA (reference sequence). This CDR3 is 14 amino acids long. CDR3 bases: TGCAGTGCTAGAGGAGCTATCCGTTACAATGAGCAGTTCTTC. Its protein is CSARGAIRYNEQFF.

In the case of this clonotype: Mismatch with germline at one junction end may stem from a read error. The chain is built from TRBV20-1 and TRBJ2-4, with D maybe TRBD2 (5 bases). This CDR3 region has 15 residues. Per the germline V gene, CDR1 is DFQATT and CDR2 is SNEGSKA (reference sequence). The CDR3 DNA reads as TGCAGTGCTAGAGCCCCCCAGCTAGCCAAAAACACTCAGTACTTC. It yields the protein CSARAPQLAKNTQYF.

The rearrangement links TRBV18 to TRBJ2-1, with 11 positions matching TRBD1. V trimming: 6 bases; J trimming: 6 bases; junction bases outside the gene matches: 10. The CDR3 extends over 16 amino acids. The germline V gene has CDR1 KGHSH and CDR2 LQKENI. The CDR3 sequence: CASSSTTGTGGNEQFF. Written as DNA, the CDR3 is TGTGCCAGCTCTTCAACCACCGGGACAGGGGGCAATGAGCAGTTCTTC. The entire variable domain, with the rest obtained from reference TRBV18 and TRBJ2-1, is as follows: NAGVMQNPRHLVRRRGQEARLRCSPMKGHSHVYWYRQLPEEGLKFMVYLQKENIIDESGMPKERFSAEFPKEGPSILRIQQVVRGDSAAYFCASSSTTGTGGNEQFFGPGTRLTVL.

The CDR3 reads CASSQVLGQGRYTEAFF. CDR3 nucleotides: TGTGCCAGCAGCCAAGTGCTAGGGCAGGGGAGGTACACTGAAGCTTTCTTT. V is TRBV4-2 and J is TRBJ1-1; D is perhaps TRBD1 (6 bases). Germline V lookup: CDR1 LGHNA, CDR2 YNFKEQ. The CDR3 is made up of 17 amino acids. V gave up 1 base and J gave up 3 bases, with 18 bases separating them.

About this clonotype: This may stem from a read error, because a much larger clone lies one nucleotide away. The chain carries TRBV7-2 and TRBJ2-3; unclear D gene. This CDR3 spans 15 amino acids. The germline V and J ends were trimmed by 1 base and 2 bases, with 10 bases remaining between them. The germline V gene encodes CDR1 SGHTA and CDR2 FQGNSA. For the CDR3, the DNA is TGTGCCAGCAGCTTAGTGCGGCAGAACACAGATACGCAGTATTTT. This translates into CASSLVRQNTDTQYF.

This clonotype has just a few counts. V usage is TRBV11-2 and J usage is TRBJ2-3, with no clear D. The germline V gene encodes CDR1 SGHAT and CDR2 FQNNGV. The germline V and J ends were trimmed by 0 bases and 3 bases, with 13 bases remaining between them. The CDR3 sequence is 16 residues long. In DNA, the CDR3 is TGTGCCAGCAGCTTAGAGGGATGGCCCTCAACAGATACGCAGTATTTT. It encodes CASSLEGWPSTDTQYF. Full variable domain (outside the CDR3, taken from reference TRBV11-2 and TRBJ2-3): EAGVAQSPRYKIIEKRQSVAFWCNPISGHATLYWYQQILGQGPKLLIQFQNNGVVDDSQLPKDRFSAERLKGVDSTLKIQPAKLEDSAVYLCASSLEGWPSTDTQYFGPGTRLTVL.

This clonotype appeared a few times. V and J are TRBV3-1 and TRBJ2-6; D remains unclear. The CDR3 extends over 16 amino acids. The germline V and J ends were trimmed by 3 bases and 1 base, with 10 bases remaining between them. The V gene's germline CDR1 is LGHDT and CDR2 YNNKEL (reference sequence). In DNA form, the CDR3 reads TGTGCCAGCAGCCAGATCATGCTTTCTGGGGCCAACGTCCTGACTTTC. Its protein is CASSQIMLSGANVLTF.

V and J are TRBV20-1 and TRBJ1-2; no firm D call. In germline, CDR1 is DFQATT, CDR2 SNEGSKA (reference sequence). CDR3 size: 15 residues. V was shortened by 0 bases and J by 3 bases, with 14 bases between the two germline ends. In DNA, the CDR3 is TGCAGTGCTAGAGATCCGCTCACGGGTTACTATGGCTACACCTTC. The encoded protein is CSARDPLTGYYGYTF.

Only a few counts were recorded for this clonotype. The CDR3 sequence is CSGLFQGPGYTF. In nucleotides, the CDR3 is TGCAGCGGACTTTTTCAGGGCCCTGGCTACACCTTC. The chain joins TRBV29-1 to TRBJ1-2; a possible D gene is TRBD1 (5 bases). Germline assignment: CDR1 SQVTM and CDR2 ANQGSEA. Deletions cut 7 bases from V and 7 bases from J, with 16 bases between. The CDR3 totals 12 residues.

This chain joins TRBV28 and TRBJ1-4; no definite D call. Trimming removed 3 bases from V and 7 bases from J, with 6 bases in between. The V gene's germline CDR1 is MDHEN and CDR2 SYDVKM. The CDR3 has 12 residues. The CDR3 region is CASSFVGEKLFF. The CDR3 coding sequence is TGTGCCAGCAGTTTTGTGGGTGAAAAACTGTTTTTT.

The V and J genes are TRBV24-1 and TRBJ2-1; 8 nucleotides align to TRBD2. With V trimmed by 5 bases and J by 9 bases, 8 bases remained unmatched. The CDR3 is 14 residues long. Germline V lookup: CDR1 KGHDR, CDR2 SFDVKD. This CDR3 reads CATSGLAGTGEQFF. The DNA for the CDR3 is TGTGCCACCAGTGGGCTAGCGGGTACGGGTGAGCAGTTCTTC.